This TCR beta chain was identified in a study of cytomegalovirus exposure and HLA in healthy donors. Study-level background: Per a later analysis, the approximately 690 first-cohort and 120 validation repertoires shared one platform. Study results and caveats: Associated with cytomegalovirus, according to the listing, were fewer than 200 TCR beta chains. As was reported, the classifier diagnosed cytomegalovirus status with high specificity and sensitivity.

Details on this clone: No antigen is known for it.

It was the approximately 110-subject validation cohort, separate from the approximately 620-subject first cohort, to which the donors belonged. The table came from immunoSEQ multiplex PCR; TCRdb's copy has only in-frame clones and leaves some out. The top ten hold 3% to 4% of the sample, which has around 73,000 clones, 80% to 90% seen once. Germline assignment: CDR1 MNHEY and CDR2 SVGAGI. CDR3 length: 15 amino acids. Trimming at V came to 6 bases and at J to 3 bases, leaving 6 bases not matched to a gene. The sequenced material came from PBMCs. The J gene is TRBJ2-1, the V gene TRBV6-5; 9 bases map to TRBD2. The TCR was taken from a woman younger than 30 in good health and CMV-seropositive. DNA of the CDR3: TGTGCCAGCAGCCTAGGGACTAGCAACTACAATGAGCAGTTCTTC. Translating gives CASSLGTSNYNEQFF.